This paragraph reports one T cell receptor (beta chain). The antigen is unknown. This specimen comes from a study of blood T cells in healthy people across ages. This CDR3 contains 13 residues. Alongside a J-beta primer mix, a sample-barcoded 5' primer served in a second PCR lasting about 6 to 12 cycles. Every sample produced at least 2.5 million CDR3-containing paired-end reads. TCRdb used MiXCR to reprocess the 5' RACE reads, holding one entry per CDR3 protein. The data show a few hundred thousand distinct CDR3 sequences, approximately 47% seen once. Study-wide results and caveats: A conclusive naive versus antigen-experienced comparison was prevented by the unsorted PBMCs.

Every sample gave at least 5 micrograms of total RNA when it was extracted. V is TRBV21-1 and J is TRBJ2-7. TRBV21-1 is annotated as a pseudogene. This clonotype originated in a man in his fifties or sixties in good health. Sequences were obtained from blood. CDR3 in amino acids: CASSSGWVYEQYF. DNA for the CDR3: TGTGCCAGCAGCTCTGGGTGGGTCTACGAGCAGTACTTC.